This TCR beta chain appears in the sequencing data of a study of control samples from healthy donors and cancer patients. Trimming took 4 bases from V and 8 from J, leaving 14 bases between them. Per germline, CDR1 SGHTA and CDR2 FQGTGA. The CDR3 spans 13 residues. Produced via immunoSEQ multiplex PCR; TCRdb's table is partial and in-frame only. The table lists 170,000 or so clones, approximately 94% of them singletons, with about 1.5% in the top ten. The V gene is TRBV7-3, the J gene TRBJ1-2; the D gene is possibly TRBD1 (5 bases). The clonotype comes from a woman between 18 and 29 years old in good health. Sequencing input: blood. DNA for the CDR3: TGTGCCAGCAGCTACTTCGAGGGGAGAGGCTACACCTTC. It codes for CASSYFEGRGYTF.